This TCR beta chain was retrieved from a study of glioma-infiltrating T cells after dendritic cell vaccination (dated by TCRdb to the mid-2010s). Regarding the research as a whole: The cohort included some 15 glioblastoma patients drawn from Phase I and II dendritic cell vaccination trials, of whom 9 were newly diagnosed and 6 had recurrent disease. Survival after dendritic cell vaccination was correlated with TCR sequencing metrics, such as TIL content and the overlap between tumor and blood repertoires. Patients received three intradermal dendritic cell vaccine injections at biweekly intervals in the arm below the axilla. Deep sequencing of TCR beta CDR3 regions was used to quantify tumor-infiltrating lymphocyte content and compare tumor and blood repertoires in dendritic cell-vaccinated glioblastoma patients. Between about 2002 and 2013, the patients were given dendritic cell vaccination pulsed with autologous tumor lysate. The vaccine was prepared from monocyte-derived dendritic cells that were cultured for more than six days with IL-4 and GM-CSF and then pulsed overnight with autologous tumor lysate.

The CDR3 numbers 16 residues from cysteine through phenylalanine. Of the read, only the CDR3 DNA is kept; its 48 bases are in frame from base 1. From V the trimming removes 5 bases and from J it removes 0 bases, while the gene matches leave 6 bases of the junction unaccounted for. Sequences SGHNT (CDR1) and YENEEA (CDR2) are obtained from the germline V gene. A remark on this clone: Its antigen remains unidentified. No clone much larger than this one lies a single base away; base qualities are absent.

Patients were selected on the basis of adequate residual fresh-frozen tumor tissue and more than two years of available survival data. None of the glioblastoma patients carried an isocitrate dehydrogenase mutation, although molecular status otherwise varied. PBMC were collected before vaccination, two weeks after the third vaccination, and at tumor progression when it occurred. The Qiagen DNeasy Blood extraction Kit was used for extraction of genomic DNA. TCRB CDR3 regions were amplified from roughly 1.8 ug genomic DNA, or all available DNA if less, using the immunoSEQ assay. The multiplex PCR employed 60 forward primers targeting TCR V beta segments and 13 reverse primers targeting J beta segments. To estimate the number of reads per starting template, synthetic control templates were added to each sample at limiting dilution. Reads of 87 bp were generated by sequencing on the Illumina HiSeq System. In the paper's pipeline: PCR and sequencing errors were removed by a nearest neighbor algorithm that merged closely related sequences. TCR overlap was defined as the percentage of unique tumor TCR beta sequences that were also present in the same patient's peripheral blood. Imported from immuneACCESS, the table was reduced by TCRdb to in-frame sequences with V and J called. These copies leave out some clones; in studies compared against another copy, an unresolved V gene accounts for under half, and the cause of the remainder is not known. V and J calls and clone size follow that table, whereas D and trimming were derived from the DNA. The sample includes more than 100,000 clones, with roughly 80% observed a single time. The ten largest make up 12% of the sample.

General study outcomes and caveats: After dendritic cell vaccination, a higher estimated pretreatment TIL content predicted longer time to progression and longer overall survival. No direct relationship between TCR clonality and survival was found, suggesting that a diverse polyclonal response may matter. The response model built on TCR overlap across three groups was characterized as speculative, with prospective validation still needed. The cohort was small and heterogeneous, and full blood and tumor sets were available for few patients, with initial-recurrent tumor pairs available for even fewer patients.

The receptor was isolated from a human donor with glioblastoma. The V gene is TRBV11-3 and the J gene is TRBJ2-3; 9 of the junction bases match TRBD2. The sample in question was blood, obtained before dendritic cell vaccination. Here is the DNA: TGTGCCAGCAGCCCTGGCGGGGGGGCGAGCACAGATACGCAGTATTTT. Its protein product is CASSPGGGASTDTQYF.